The sequence of this T cell receptor (beta chain) was determined in a study of control samples from healthy donors and cancer patients. V lost 2 bases to trimming and J lost 0 bases, with 14 bases between them. The CDR3 loop spans 16 amino acids. The germline V gene encodes CDR1 GTSNPN and CDR2 SVGIG (reference sequence). TCRdb's copy holds only in-frame clones and misses some; the assay was immunoSEQ multiplex PCR. This sample has 150,000 to 200,000 clones, with 75% to 95% found just once. The chain combines TRBV30 with TRBJ2-1; D may be TRBD2 (6 bases). The sample consisted of blood. This TCR was recovered from a woman aged 40 to 50 in good health. CDR3 amino acids: CAWSPGTRPSYNEQFF. The DNA for the CDR3 is TGTGCCTGGAGTCCCGGGACTCGTCCCTCCTACAATGAGCAGTTCTTC.